This T cell receptor beta chain is from a study of blood T cell repertoires in COVID-19. Between the trimmed V and J ends, which lost 6 bases and 7 bases, there was a span of 15 bases. The V gene's germline CDR1 is MGHDK and CDR2 SYGVNS. The CDR3 spans 13 residues. Profiling relied on immunoSEQ multiplex PCR, and the TCRdb table lists in-frame clones only, not all of them. The data contain 200,000 to 250,000 clones, roughly 90% of them singletons. Sequencing input: PBMCs or T cells enriched from blood (not recorded which). V usage is TRBV25-1 and J usage is TRBJ1-2, with TRBD1 as a possible D gene (6 bases). The receptor was derived from a man under 40 who had been exposed to COVID-19. The CDR3 sequence: CASSPGQTSGYTF. CDR3 coding DNA: TGTGCCAGCAGCCCCGGACAGACCTCTGGCTACACCTTC.